The rows below give T cell receptor beta chains drawn from one sample of a study of shared clonotypes between healthy human individuals. Sequencing was performed with immunoSEQ multiplex PCR; in TCRdb, only in-frame clones are kept and a portion is missing. The sample records around 2,000,000 clones, roughly 95% being singletons. Sequenced sample: naive CD8+ T cells sorted from blood. All receptors come from a man between 18 and 29 years old in good health. The CDR3 runs from the conserved cysteine through the conserved F or W. A D gene is named only where the DNA matches it firmly.

V	D	J	CDR3	DNA
TRBV4-1	NA	TRBJ2-7	CASSQVGEGPYEQYF	TGCGCCAGCAGCCAAGTTGGAGAGGGCCCCTACGAGCAGTACTTC
TRBV7-3	TRBD1	TRBJ2-2	CASSLTFGQGAREGNTGELFF	TGTGCCAGCAGCTTAACGTTCGGGCAGGGGGCCCGAGAGGGGAACACCGGGGAGCTGTTTTTT
TRBV19	TRBD1	TRBJ2-4	CASSLDRAQYF	TGTGCCAGTAGCCTCGACAGGGCCCAGTACTTC
TRBV19	NA	TRBJ2-1	CASTKSAGPYNEQFF	TGTGCCAGTACTAAGTCTGCGGGACCCTACAATGAGCAGTTCTTC
TRBV7-9	TRBD2	TRBJ2-3	CASSPGLAGLTDTQYF	TGTGCCAGCAGCCCCGGACTAGCGGGACTCACAGATACGCAGTATTTT
TRBV6-1	NA	TRBJ2-3	CASSEWRVPTDTQYF	TGTGCCAGCAGTGAATGGCGGGTACCCACAGATACGCAGTATTTT
TRBV6-1	NA	TRBJ1-3	CASRGEQGTGNTIYF	TGTGCCAGCAGGGGAGAACAGGGAACAGGAAACACCATATATTTT
TRBV7-3	TRBD2	TRBJ2-1	CASSLASSGVDEQFF	TGTGCCAGCAGCCTGGCCTCTAGCGGGGTGGATGAGCAGTTCTTC
TRBV27	NA	TRBJ1-4	CASSLSVGHPNEKLFF	TGTGCCAGCAGTTTATCGGTGGGGCACCCTAATGAAAAACTGTTTTTT
TRBV4-1	NA	TRBJ2-7	CASSQDRDGSYEQYF	TGCGCCAGCAGCCAAGATCGGGACGGCTCCTACGAGCAGTACTTC
TRBV27	NA	TRBJ2-5	CASGQETQYF	TGTGCCAGCGGACAAGAGACCCAGTACTTC
TRBV7-9	NA	TRBJ1-4	CASSPWDFATNEKLFF	TGTGCCAGCAGCCCTTGGGACTTTGCCACTAATGAAAAACTGTTTTTT
TRBV25-1	NA	TRBJ1-3	CASRKDASSGNTIYF	TGTGCCAGCAGGAAGGACGCGAGCTCTGGAAACACCATATATTTT
TRBV9	NA	TRBJ2-2	CASSVEVSANTGELFF	TGTGCCAGCAGCGTAGAGGTTAGCGCGAACACCGGGGAGCTGTTTTTT
TRBV30	NA	TRBJ2-3	CAWSVGDGGWVTDTQYF	TGTGCCTGGAGTGTAGGGGACGGGGGATGGGTCACAGATACGCAGTATTTT
TRBV7-8	TRBD2	TRBJ2-1	CASSLEPGGYNEQFF	TGTGCCAGCAGCTTAGAGCCGGGAGGGTACAATGAGCAGTTCTTC
TRBV9	TRBD2	TRBJ2-3	CASSGLAGVTDTQYF	TGTGCCAGCAGCGGGCTAGCGGGGGTGACAGATACGCAGTATTTT
TRBV5-4	NA	TRBJ2-7	CASSLGDLSYEQYF	TGTGCCAGCAGCTTGGGCGACCTCTCCTACGAGCAGTACTTC
TRBV7-8	TRBD2	TRBJ2-2	CASSPLAGGPGTGELFF	TGTGCCAGCAGCCCCCTAGCGGGAGGGCCAGGGACCGGGGAGCTGTTTTTT
TRBV7-9	TRBD1	TRBJ2-3	CASSPPDRGADTQYF	TGTGCCAGCAGCCCACCGGACAGGGGAGCAGATACGCAGTATTTT
TRBV5-4	NA	TRBJ2-7	CASSSQGPGEEQYF	TGTGCCAGCAGTTCACAGGGCCCAGGGGAGGAGCAGTACTTC
TRBV11-2	TRBD2	TRBJ2-5	CASSLLPGGGAETQYF	TGTGCCAGCAGCTTACTTCCCGGGGGAGGGGCGGAGACCCAGTACTTC
TRBV28	NA	TRBJ2-5	CASSFPPFGVSVIQETQYF	TGTGCCAGCAGTTTCCCTCCTTTTGGAGTTTCGGTAATCCAAGAGACCCAGTACTTC
TRBV7-9	NA	TRBJ2-2	CASSLGPGELFF	TGTGCCAGCAGTTTAGGTCCCGGGGAGCTGTTTTTT
TRBV27	NA	TRBJ2-5	CASSGVLGAQETQYF	TGTGCCAGCAGTGGGGTATTGGGGGCGCAGGAGACCCAGTACTTC
TRBV4-1	TRBD1	TRBJ2-7	CASSLYRGSYEQYF	TGCGCCAGCAGCTTGTACAGGGGTTCCTACGAGCAGTACTTC
TRBV28	NA	TRBJ1-6	CASSLRLNSPLHF	TGTGCCAGCAGTTTAAGACTTAATTCACCCCTCCACTTT
TRBV30	TRBD2	TRBJ2-2	CAWSEVAGPTGELFF	TGTGCCTGGAGTGAAGTAGCGGGACCTACCGGGGAGCTGTTTTTT
TRBV7-6	TRBD2	TRBJ2-1	CASSGSAQGHTAGEAYNEQFF	TGTGCCAGCAGCGGCTCGGCTCAGGGACATACAGCGGGAGAGGCCTACAATGAGCAGTTCTTC
TRBV10-3	NA	TRBJ1-3	CAISVGVGGSGNTIYF	TGTGCCATCTCGGTGGGCGTAGGAGGATCTGGAAACACCATATATTTT
TRBV9	NA	TRBJ2-3	CASSQLGDTQYF	TGTGCCAGCAGCCAACTAGGGGATACGCAGTATTTT
TRBV19	TRBD1	TRBJ1-2	CASSWDSLSYGYTF	TGTGCCAGTAGCTGGGACAGCCTATCCTATGGCTACACCTTC
TRBV5-6	NA	TRBJ2-2	CASSLARTNTGELFF	TGTGCCAGCAGCTTGGCTAGGACGAACACCGGGGAGCTGTTTTTT
TRBV6-1	NA	TRBJ2-3	CASSERGPLDTQYF	TGTGCCAGCAGTGAACGAGGGCCCCTCGATACGCAGTATTTT
TRBV29-1	NA	TRBJ1-2	CSVGPPTGLWDYGYTF	TGCAGCGTTGGTCCCCCGACAGGCCTTTGGGACTATGGCTACACCTTC
TRBV2	TRBD1	TRBJ2-4	CASSDDSTGGSLAGIQYF	TGTGCCAGCAGTGATGATTCGACAGGGGGCTCCTTGGCGGGCATTCAGTACTTC
TRBV11-2	NA	TRBJ2-5	CASSLVAAVETQYF	TGTGCCAGCAGCTTAGTTGCGGCTGTAGAGACCCAGTACTTC
TRBV5-1	TRBD1	TRBJ2-5	CASRYDRGETQYF	TGCGCCAGCAGGTATGACAGGGGAGAGACCCAGTACTTC
TRBV5-1	NA	TRBJ2-7	CASSLLGTAGHEQYF	TGCGCCAGCAGCTTGTTGGGCACCGCGGGCCACGAGCAGTACTTC
TRBV11-2	NA	TRBJ2-3	CASSSPLGGASTDTQYF	TGTGCCAGCAGCTCTCCTCTTGGGGGGGCCTCCACAGATACGCAGTATTTT
TRBV2	NA	TRBJ2-5	CASSDYSQETQYF	TGTGCCAGCAGTGATTACAGTCAAGAGACCCAGTACTTC
TRBV2	NA	TRBJ1-2	CASSVQGSYGYTF	TGTGCCAGCAGTGTACAGGGATCCTATGGCTACACCTTC
TRBV6-1	NA	TRBJ2-1	CASSLRRTSYNEQFF	TGTGCCAGCAGTCTCAGGAGAACCTCTTACAATGAGCAGTTCTTC
TRBV9	NA	TRBJ1-1	CASSSGRDMNTEAFF	TGTGCCAGCAGCTCGGGCCGGGATATGAACACTGAAGCTTTCTTT
TRBV5-1	NA	TRBJ2-7	CASSLTGSSYEQYF	TGCGCCAGCAGCTTGACAGGAAGCTCCTACGAGCAGTACTTC